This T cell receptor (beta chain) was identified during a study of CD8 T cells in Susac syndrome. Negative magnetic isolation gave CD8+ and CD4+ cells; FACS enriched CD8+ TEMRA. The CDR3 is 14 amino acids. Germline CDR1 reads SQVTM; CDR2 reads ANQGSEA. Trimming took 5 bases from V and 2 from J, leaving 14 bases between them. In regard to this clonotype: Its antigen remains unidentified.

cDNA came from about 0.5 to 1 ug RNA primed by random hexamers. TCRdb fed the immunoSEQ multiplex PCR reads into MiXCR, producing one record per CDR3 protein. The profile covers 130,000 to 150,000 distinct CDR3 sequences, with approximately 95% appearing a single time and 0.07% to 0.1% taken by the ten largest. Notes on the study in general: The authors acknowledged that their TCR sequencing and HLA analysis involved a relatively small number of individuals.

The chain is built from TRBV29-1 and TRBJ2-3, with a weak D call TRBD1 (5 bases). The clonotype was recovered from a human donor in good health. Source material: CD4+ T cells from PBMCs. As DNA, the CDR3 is TGCAGCGTTACACAGGTCCTGAACACAGATACGCAGTATTTT. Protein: CSVTQVLNTDTQYF.